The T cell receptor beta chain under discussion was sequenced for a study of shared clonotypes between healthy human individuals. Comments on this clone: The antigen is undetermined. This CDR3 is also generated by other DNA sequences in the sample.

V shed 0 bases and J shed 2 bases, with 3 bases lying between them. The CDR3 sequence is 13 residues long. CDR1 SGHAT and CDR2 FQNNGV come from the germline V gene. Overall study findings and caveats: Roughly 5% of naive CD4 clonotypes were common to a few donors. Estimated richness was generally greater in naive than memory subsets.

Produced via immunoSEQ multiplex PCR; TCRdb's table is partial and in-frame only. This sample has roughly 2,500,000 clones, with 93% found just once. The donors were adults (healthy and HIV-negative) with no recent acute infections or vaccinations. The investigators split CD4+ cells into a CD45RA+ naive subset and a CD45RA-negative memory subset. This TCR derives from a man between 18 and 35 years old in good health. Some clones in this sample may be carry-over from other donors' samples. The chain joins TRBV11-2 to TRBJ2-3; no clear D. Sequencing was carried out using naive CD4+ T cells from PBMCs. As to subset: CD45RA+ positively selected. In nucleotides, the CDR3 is TGTGCCAGCAGCTTAGAAGTCACAGATACGCAGTATTTT. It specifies CASSLEVTDTQYF.